These 21 T cell receptor beta chains came from one sample sequenced in a study of shared clonotypes between healthy human individuals. Clones were read by immunoSEQ multiplex PCR, and TCRdb kept only the in-frame ones, dropping some. The table has approximately 2,000,000 clones, approximately 90% seen once. Input material: naive CD4+ T cells from PBMCs. Stated subset: CD45RA+ positively selected. All receptors derive from a man between 18 and 35 years old in good health. Some clones in this sample may be carry-over from other donors' samples.

In the case of this clone: Other DNA sequences in the sample encode the same CDR3. The chain uses TRBV7-2 and TRBJ2-5; TRBD1 agrees at 8 bases. The CDR3 spans 13 residues. J gave up 2 bases and V 5 bases, and 1 base lay outside the gene matches. CDR1 is SGHTA and CDR2 is FQGNSA in the germline V gene. The CDR3 loop reads CASSRDRQETQYF. In DNA, the CDR3 is TGTGCCAGCAGCAGGGACAGGCAAGAGACCCAGTACTTC.

The chain uses TRBV6-5 and TRBJ2-1, with TRBD2 matching over 9 bases. Germline CDR1 MNHEY, CDR2 SVGAGI. J gave up 4 bases and V 6 bases, and 7 bases lay outside the gene matches. This CDR3 is 15 amino acids long. The CDR3 DNA sequence: TGTGCCAGCAGCGAGATAGCGGGGGAATACAATGAGCAGTTCTTC. It yields the protein CASSEIAGEYNEQFF.

This clone was seen more than once but under ten times. The same CDR3 arises from other DNA sequences in this sample as well. The gene calls are TRBV30 and TRBJ1-1; D might be TRBD1 (5 bases). The CDR3 runs 13 residues. V lost 3 bases to trimming and J lost 2 bases, with 10 bases between them. The germline V gene has CDR1 GTSNPN and CDR2 SVGIG (reference sequence). The CDR3 is CAWSRDLNTEAFF. In nucleotides, the CDR3 is TGTGCCTGGAGCAGGGACCTTAACACTGAAGCTTTCTTT.

V gene TRBV28 combines with J gene TRBJ1-3; TRBD1 matches at 8 bases. The germline CDR1 and CDR2 sequences are MDHEN and SYDVKM. This CDR3 spans 16 amino acids. With 5 bases clipped from V and 5 bases from J, the junction kept 11 bases outside the gene matches. CDR3: CASSRRYGQGRNTIYF. CDR3 DNA sequence: TGTGCCAGCAGTCGCAGATACGGACAGGGCAGAAACACCATATATTTT.

V is TRBV5-1 and J is TRBJ1-3; D might be TRBD1 (5 bases). Deletions cut 4 bases from V and 0 bases from J, with 5 bases between. Germline V gene sequence: CDR1 SGHRS, CDR2 YFSETQ. This CDR3 contains 13 residues. The CDR3 is CASSGTSGNTIYF. For the CDR3, the DNA is TGCGCCAGCAGCGGGACCTCTGGAAACACCATATATTTT.

The chain uses TRBV28 and TRBJ1-5; D remains unclear. Germline V CDR1 and CDR2: MDHEN, SYDVKM. This CDR3 comprises 16 residues. With 2 bases removed from V and 4 bases from J, the gap between germline ends came to 15 bases. CDR3 region: CASSLRRGRANQPQHF. The CDR3 coding sequence is TGTGCCAGCAGTTTACGTCGGGGTAGGGCAAATCAGCCCCAGCATTTT.

The rearrangement links TRBV27 to TRBJ2-3; the match to TRBD1 covers 8 bases. Germline V gene sequence: CDR1 MNHEY, CDR2 SMNVEV (reference sequence). Trimming at V came to 3 bases and at J to 6 bases, leaving 5 bases not matched to a gene. This CDR3 is 14 amino acids long. Here the CDR3 reads CASSFSQGVDTQYF. CDR3 in DNA: TGTGCCAGCAGTTTTTCACAGGGGGTGGATACGCAGTATTTT.

This clone was seen a handful of times. The chain has TRBV7-9 and TRBJ1-1, with D possibly TRBD1 on 6 matching bases. From germline, CDR1 is SEHNR and CDR2 FQNEAQ (reference sequence). There are 14 residues in the CDR3. Between the trimmed V and J ends, which lost 6 bases and 7 bases, there was a span of 18 bases. This CDR3 reads CASSRETGGGEAFF. CDR3 in DNA: TGTGCCAGCAGTCGTGAAACCGGAGGGGGTGAAGCTTTCTTT.

This clone was counted once. The V call is TRBV7-7, the J call TRBJ2-5; maybe TRBD2 (5 bases). Germline V gene sequence: CDR1 SSHAT, CDR2 FNYEAQ (reference sequence). This CDR3 contains 15 residues. Trimming cost V 2 bases and J 5 bases, with 15 bases left between them. The CDR3 sequence is CASSLSLAFRETQYF. CDR3 nucleotide sequence: TGTGCCAGCAGCTTATCGCTAGCATTTCGGGAGACCCAGTACTTC.

J is TRBJ2-1 and V is TRBV10-3; D unclear. CDR1 ENHRY and CDR2 SYGVKD come from the germline V gene. The CDR3 is 14 residues long. Deletions cut 0 bases from V and 4 bases from J, with 7 bases between. CDR3 protein: CAISESPTYNEQFF. The CDR3 region has the DNA TGTGCCATCAGTGAGTCCCCGACTTACAATGAGCAGTTCTTC.

This chain connects TRBV5-1 to TRBJ2-2; TRBD2 is a possible D gene (5 bases). Trimming pared 0 bases from V and 8 bases from J, leaving 14 bases between. The CDR3 is 15 residues long. Germline loops: CDR1 SGHRS, CDR2 YFSETQ. The CDR3 region is CASSLDRSGKGELFF. CDR3 nucleotides: TGCGCCAGCAGCTTGGATCGTTCGGGGAAAGGGGAGCTGTTTTTT. Drawing the rest from reference TRBV5-1 and TRBJ2-2, the complete variable domain is KAGVTQTPRYLIKTRGQQVTLSCSPISGHRSVSWYQQTPGQGLQFLFEYFSETQRNKGNFPGRFSGRQFSNSRSEMNVSTLELGDSALYLCASSLDRSGKGELFFGEGSRLTVL.

For the CDR3, the DNA is TGTGCCAGCAGTCGAAGCGGGATATCAGATACGCAGTATTTT. This sequence encodes CASSRSGISDTQYF. The chain employs TRBV6-1 and TRBJ2-3; TRBD2 agrees at 7 bases. Unmatched junction bases numbered 6, after V lost 5 bases and J lost 4 bases. The CDR3 totals 14 residues. Germline V gene sequence: CDR1 MNHNS, CDR2 SASEGT.

The gene calls are TRBV4-3 and TRBJ2-7, with D unresolved. Per germline, CDR1 LGHNA and CDR2 YSLEER. The CDR3 covers 15 residues. Between the trimmed V and J ends, which lost 5 bases and 2 bases, there was a span of 16 bases. CDR3 in DNA: TGCGCCAGCAGCTTCGGCCCCGACGCCACCTACGAGCAGTACTTC. The encoded protein is CASSFGPDATYEQYF.

The genes are TRBV5-1 and TRBJ2-5; 10 positions match TRBD2. The germline V gene encodes CDR1 SGHRS and CDR2 YFSETQ. The CDR3 totals 15 residues. V lost 4 bases, J lost 5 bases, and 8 bases stayed unmatched. CDR3 in amino acids: CASSILAGAGETQYF. CDR3 DNA sequence: TGCGCCAGCAGCATCCTAGCGGGAGCAGGGGAGACCCAGTACTTC.

This chain links TRBV21-1 with TRBJ1-2; TRBD1 is taken as the D call from the table, unchecked against the DNA. TRBV21-1 is shown as a pseudogene. The CDR3 is made up of 18 amino acids. Here the CDR3 DNA reads TGTGCCAGCAGCAAAGTCCCGGGACAGGGGACAGTCGACTATGGCTACACCTTC. This sequence encodes CASSKVPGQGTVDYGYTF.

The chain joins TRBV5-6 to TRBJ1-1, with 8 bases lining up with TRBD1. The CDR3 totals 15 residues. Germline CDR1 reads SGHDT; CDR2 reads YYEEEE. The J segment lost 4 bases and the V segment lost 4 bases, leaving 9 bases of the junction unmatched. The DNA for the CDR3 is TGTGCCAGCAGCCCAATCACCGGACAGGGCACTGAAGCTTTCTTT. Translating it yields CASSPITGQGTEAFF. The complete variable domain, with remaining parts taken from reference TRBV5-6 and TRBJ1-1, reads DAGVTQSPTHLIKTRGQQVTLRCSPKSGHDTVSWYQQALGQGPQFIFQYYEEEERQRGNFPDRFSGHQFPNYSSELNVNALLLGDSALYLCASSPITGQGTEAFFGQGTRLTVV.

V usage is TRBV18 and J usage is TRBJ2-1, with no clear D. V was trimmed by 3 bases and J by 3 bases, leaving 15 bases between them. The germline CDR1 and CDR2 sequences are KGHSH and LQKENI. This CDR3 is 16 amino acids long. The CDR3 DNA sequence: TGTGCCAGCTCACCGGCCTCATCCTTTTACTACAATGAGCAGTTCTTC. This gives the protein CASSPASSFYYNEQFF. The complete variable domain, with remaining parts taken from reference TRBV18 and TRBJ2-1, reads NAGVMQNPRHLVRRRGQEARLRCSPMKGHSHVYWYRQLPEEGLKFMVYLQKENIIDESGMPKERFSAEFPKEGPSILRIQQVVRGDSAAYFCASSPASSFYYNEQFFGPGTRLTVL.

The rearrangement links TRBV11-2 to TRBJ2-5, with 11 bases identical to TRBD2. Germline-derived CDR1 and CDR2 are SGHAT and FQNNGV. V lost 5 bases, J lost 4 bases, and 6 bases stayed unmatched. The length of the CDR3 is 15 residues. CDR3 bases: TGTGCCAGCAGCCTCGGACTAGCGGGTCTAGAGACCCAGTACTTC. This sequence encodes CASSLGLAGLETQYF.

V is TRBV6-1 and J is TRBJ1-4; TRBD1 matches at 7 bases. The germline gives CDR1 MNHNS, CDR2 SASEGT. V lost 5 bases to trimming and J lost 7 bases; unmatched junction nucleotides: 10. CDR3 length: 15 amino acids. The CDR3 DNA is TGTGCCAGCAGTTCGAGAGACAGGGTCGTTGAAAAACTGTTTTTT. This gives the protein CASSSRDRVVEKLFF.

The chain has TRBV4-1 and TRBJ1-2, with D possibly TRBD1 on 5 matching bases. The CDR3 spans 16 residues. Trimming took 1 base from V and 3 from J, leaving 15 bases between them. The germline V gene encodes CDR1 MGHRA and CDR2 YSYEKL. For the CDR3, the DNA is TGCGCCAGCAGCCAAGGTTATAAGGGACCTGACTATGGCTACACCTTC. Translating gives CASSQGYKGPDYGYTF.

CDR3 residues: CSVEVRNSYEQYF. The DNA for the CDR3 is TGCAGCGTTGAAGTAAGGAATTCCTACGAGCAGTACTTC. The J gene is TRBJ2-7, the V gene TRBV29-1; D ambiguous. The CDR3 is 13 residues long. The V end was cut by 1 base, the J end by 1 base, with 8 bases between. CDR1 and CDR2 from the germline V gene are SQVTM and ANQGSEA.